A single TCR beta chain is shown here with its context. Its antigen is undetermined. The PCR ran on 60 Vbeta and 13 Jbeta primers. Original analysis: A later analysis counted around 74 million unique TCR beta chains, about 11 million shared. Libraries were prepared by immunoSEQ multiplex PCR; TCRdb keeps only in-frame clonotypes and omits some of them. V, J and clone size were drawn from that table, and D and trimming were deduced from the DNA. The sample yields 150,000 to 200,000 clones, about 76% seen once. The sample comes from a study of cytomegalovirus exposure and HLA in healthy donors. Study results and caveats: When a later analysis was performed, an Asian-associated ancestry cluster reportedly had fewer N-insertions than the roughly 730-donor mean.

Losses at the gene ends were 4 bases for V and 5 bases for J; bases not matched to a gene: 5. CDR3 size: 14 residues. Per germline, CDR1 SGHNT and CDR2 YYREEE (reference sequence). This receptor was obtained from a woman aged 45-65 years in good health and CMV-seronegative. Sequencing used PBMCs. The gene calls are TRBV5-4 and TRBJ1-5, with TRBD1 matching 8 bases. Here the CDR3 reads CASSTGQGDQPQHF. The CDR3 nucleotides are TGTGCCAGCAGCACAGGACAGGGTGATCAGCCCCAGCATTTT.